Below are 21 T cell receptor beta chains sequenced from a single sample in a study of blood T cell repertoires in COVID-19. Profiling relied on immunoSEQ multiplex PCR, and the TCRdb table lists in-frame clones only, not all of them. The data hold 200,000 to 300,000 clones, with approximately 83% observed a single time. Sequencing input: peripheral blood. The source is a woman under 40 who had recovered from COVID-19.

The V and J genes are TRBV5-8 and TRBJ1-6, with 7 bases matching TRBD1. CDR1 is SGHTS and CDR2 is YDEGEE in the germline V gene. V was clipped by 3 bases and J by 6 bases; unmatched bases: 18. The CDR3 is made up of 19 amino acids. DNA of the CDR3: TGTGCCAGCAGCTCATTCCCGGGGACAGCGACCGGACTTAATTCACCCCTCCACTTT. It specifies CASSSFPGTATGLNSPLHF.

The CDR3 region has the DNA TGTGCCAGCAGTGAACCAGGAAACTACGAGCAGTACTTC. Its translation is CASSEPGNYEQYF. The chain carries TRBV25-1 and TRBJ2-7; D is uncertain. Germline V gene sequence: CDR1 MGHDK, CDR2 SYGVNS. Trimming stripped 2 bases from V and 3 bases from J, with 8 bases between. The CDR3 extends over 13 amino acids.

This clone was observed a handful of times. V is TRBV12-3 or TRBV12-4 and J is TRBJ2-2; D gene ambiguous. CDR3 size: 12 residues. The V and J ends lost 5 bases and 8 bases respectively, with 9 bases between them. CDR3 sequence: CASSHEVGELFF. CDR3 nucleotides: TGTGCCAGCAGTCACGAGGTGGGGGAGCTGTTTTTT.

The rearrangement links TRBV25-1 to TRBJ2-7, with D perhaps matching TRBD1 (6 bases). CDR3 size: 12 residues. V lost 7 bases, J lost 1 base, and 8 bases lay in between. Germline V gene lookup returns CDR1 MGHDK and CDR2 SYGVNS. In nucleotides, the CDR3 is TGTGCCAGCAAAGGGGGTTCCTACGAGCAGTACTTC. Translation: CASKGGSYEQYF.

Only a few counts were recorded for this clone. The chain couples TRBV20-1 to TRBJ1-1; D is undetermined. Germline CDR1 DFQATT, CDR2 SNEGSKA (reference sequence). This CDR3 region has 11 residues. The V end lost 5 bases, the J end lost 11 bases, and 15 bases lay between the germline ends. The CDR3 region is CSAPWTEVAFF. For the CDR3, the DNA is TGCAGTGCTCCTTGGACGGAGGTGGCTTTCTTT.

The chain is built from TRBV6-1 and TRBJ1-2, with D tentatively TRBD1 (5 bases). The V end lost 1 base, the J end lost 2 bases, and 8 bases lay between the germline ends. Germline V gene sequence: CDR1 MNHNS, CDR2 SASEGT. CDR3 length: 14 amino acids. The CDR3 here is CASSEVRGNYGYTF. The CDR3, as DNA: TGTGCCAGCAGTGAAGTTCGGGGGAACTATGGCTACACCTTC.

The rearrangement links TRBV5-1 to TRBJ1-1; D call uncertain. Germline V gene lookup returns CDR1 SGHRS and CDR2 YFSETQ. This CDR3 comprises 16 residues. Trimming left V 4 bases short and J 1 base short, with 17 bases between. The CDR3 bases are TGCGCCAGCAGCCATCGCGGCAGAGTGAAGAACACTGAAGCTTTCTTT. Translated, it gives CASSHRGRVKNTEAFF.

The chain uses TRBV5-4 and TRBJ1-6; 9 bases map to TRBD1. Germline values: CDR1 SGHNT, CDR2 YYREEE (reference sequence). CDR3 length equals 16 residues. V lost 4 bases to trimming and J lost 6 bases; unmatched junction nucleotides: 8. The CDR3 reads CASSIAGTGFNSPLHF. The CDR3 coding sequence is TGTGCCAGCAGCATCGCCGGGACAGGGTTTAATTCACCCCTCCACTTT.

The chain is built from TRBV20-1 and TRBJ2-7, with 8 nucleotides matching TRBD1. V shed 5 bases and J 5 bases; nucleotides not matched to a gene: 2. Germline-derived CDR1 and CDR2 are DFQATT and SNEGSKA (reference sequence). CDR3 length equals 11 residues. The CDR3 bases are TGCAGTGCTGACAGGGGACACGAGCAGTACTTC. Translation: CSADRGHEQYF.

V usage is TRBV10-2 and J usage is TRBJ2-2; D gene uncertain. The CDR3 is 13 amino acids. Germline CDR1 and CDR2: WSHSY and SAAADI. V was cut by 2 bases and J by 5 bases, with 6 bases left in between. The DNA for the CDR3 is TGCGCCAGCAGTGAGGGCCTTACCGGGGAGCTGTTTTTT. Its translation: CASSEGLTGELFF.

The V call is TRBV14, the J call TRBJ1-2; 9 positions agree with TRBD1. With V trimmed by 4 bases and J by 4 bases, 1 base remained unmatched. Germline V CDR1 and CDR2: SGHDN, FVKESK. CDR3 length equals 13 residues. Here the CDR3 reads CASSLQGAYGYTF. In DNA, the CDR3 is TGTGCCAGCAGCCTACAGGGGGCCTATGGCTACACCTTC.

This rearrangement joins TRBV12-3 or TRBV12-4 to TRBJ1-2; no clear D. The CDR3 runs 12 residues. V was trimmed by 11 bases and J by 5 bases, leaving 15 bases between them. CDR3: CAALGARYGYTF. DNA of the CDR3: TGTGCCGCTCTCGGAGCTCGGTATGGCTACACCTTC.

The chain is built from TRBV9 and TRBJ2-7, with 7 bases aligning to TRBD1. This CDR3 has 16 residues. CDR1 and CDR2 from the germline V gene are SGDLS and YYNGEE. The V gene end was trimmed by 3 bases and the J gene end by 7 bases; junction bases not matched to a gene: 16. CDR3 sequence (DNA): TGTGCCAGCAGCGCTTTACTAGGGGGCGCAAGTGAAGAGCAGTACTTC. The encoded protein is CASSALLGGASEEQYF.

The chain has TRBV2 and TRBJ1-2; TRBD1 matches at 7 bases. Germline V gives CDR1 SNHLY, CDR2 FYNNEI. The ends lost 6 bases at V and 3 bases at J; junction bases unmatched: 7. The CDR3 is made up of 14 amino acids. The CDR3 protein is CASSPRQGDYGYTF. CDR3 nucleotide sequence: TGTGCCAGCAGCCCACGACAGGGAGACTATGGCTACACCTTC.

Here the CDR3 reads CAWSQQGEGQYF. CDR3 nucleotides: TGTGCCTGGAGCCAACAGGGTGAAGGGCAGTACTTC. This sequence joins TRBV30 and TRBJ2-7; a weak D match, TRBD1 (6 bases). The ends were cut back, 3 bases at V and 9 bases at J, with 15 bases in the middle. The CDR3 is 12 amino acids. CDR1 is GTSNPN, CDR2 SVGIG, per germline (reference sequence).

The rearrangement links TRBV3-1 (or the pseudogene TRBV3-2) to TRBJ2-5, with D possibly being TRBD2 (6 bases). The CDR3 is 16 amino acids. The V gene lost 4 bases and the J gene lost 4 bases, with 19 bases spanning the gap. The germline gives CDR1 LGHDT, CDR2 YNNKEL (reference sequence). The CDR3 reads CASSLRAGRSVETQYF. The CDR3 DNA follows: TGTGCCAGCAGCCTTCGAGCGGGTCGATCAGTAGAGACCCAGTACTTC.

Details on this clone: This specimen includes other DNA sequences encoding the same CDR3. The genes are TRBV27 and TRBJ2-7; TRBD2 might be the D (7 bases). Germline CDR1 MNHEY, CDR2 SMNVEV (reference sequence). V lost 4 bases and J 2 bases, leaving 9 bases between the germline ends. This CDR3 spans 13 amino acids. The CDR3 bases are TGTGCCAGCAGTTCGGGGGGCCCCTACGAGCAGTACTTC. This sequence encodes CASSSGGPYEQYF.

The chain uses TRBV5-1 and TRBJ2-2; D possibly corresponds to TRBD2 (5 bases). CDR3 length equals 13 residues. Germline CDR1 is SGHRS and CDR2 is YFSETQ. V shed 4 bases and J shed 4 bases, with 8 bases lying between them. CDR3 sequence (DNA): TGCGCCAGCAGCGACGCGGGCACCGGGGAGCTGTTTTTT. It yields the protein CASSDAGTGELFF.

This clone showed up just once. This rearrangement joins TRBV5-5 to TRBJ2-5; 12 bases match TRBD2. This CDR3 contains 15 residues. In germline, CDR1 is SGHKS, CDR2 YYEKEE (reference sequence). V shed 4 bases, J shed 5 bases, and the junction held 6 bases outside the gene matches. CDR3 sequence: CASSPGLAGEETQYF. CDR3 nucleotide sequence: TGTGCCAGCAGCCCGGGACTAGCGGGTGAGGAGACCCAGTACTTC.

This chain uses TRBV6-5 with TRBJ1-2; TRBD1 might be the D (5 bases). The V and J ends lost 7 bases and 0 bases respectively, with 12 bases between them. Germline V lookup: CDR1 MNHEY, CDR2 SVGAGI. This CDR3 is built from 14 residues. For the CDR3, the DNA is TGTGCCAGCACCCGGGACTCAACTAACTATGGCTACACCTTC. Translating gives CASTRDSTNYGYTF.

This chain connects TRBV3-1 (or the pseudogene TRBV3-2) to TRBJ1-3, with D maybe TRBD1 (5 bases). V was cut by 4 bases and J by 2 bases, with 12 bases left in between. CDR3 length: 15 residues. The germline gives CDR1 LGHDT, CDR2 YNNKEL (reference sequence). The DNA for the CDR3 is TGTGCCAGCAGCCCCTTTGGGGGGGCTGGAAACACCATATATTTT. Residues: CASSPFGGAGNTIYF.